Described below is a single T cell receptor (beta chain) sequence and its context. The antigen is not known. The assay was immunoSEQ multiplex PCR, and TCRdb's table has in-frame clones only and misses some. In the table there are more than 450,000 clones, 60% to 85% of which are singletons. V was cut by 6 bases and J by 7 bases, with 18 bases left in between. This CDR3 spans 14 amino acids. Germline V CDR1 and CDR2: MDHEN, SYDVKM. The source of the sample is a study of shared clonotypes between healthy human individuals. About the research overall: Aged between 18 and 49, the donors were a couple of women and three men. Whole-study results and caveats: The diversity represented, both genetic and in exposure history, was limited by few donors.

The sample consisted of PBMCs. The chain links TRBV28 to TRBJ2-5; D not certain. This sequence originates from a woman aged 40-49 years in good health. Some clones in this sample may be carry-over from other donors' samples. In DNA, the CDR3 is TGTGCCAGCAGCGATCCGGGCCACTCAGGGACCCAGTACTTC. Amino acid sequence: CASSDPGHSGTQYF.